This paragraph covers one T cell receptor (beta chain) sequence. Assay used: immunoSEQ multiplex PCR; TCRdb lists only in-frame clones, some missing. Among approximately 200,000 clones, 75% to 85% were seen once, and the ten largest hold 6% to 7.5%. These data come from a study of blood T cell repertoires in COVID-19. CDR3 length equals 17 residues. V shed 4 bases and J 3 bases; nucleotides not matched to a gene: 9. CDR1 is LGHDT and CDR2 is YNNKEL in the germline V gene (reference sequence). This TCR came from a woman in her thirties or forties with acute COVID-19. Specimen: PBMCs or T cells enriched from blood (not recorded which). This chain links TRBV3-1 (or the pseudogene TRBV3-2) with TRBJ2-2; 9 positions agree with TRBD1. CDR3 amino acids: CASSRVGTGWDTGELFF. In DNA, the CDR3 is TGTGCCAGCAGCCGCGTAGGGACAGGGTGGGACACCGGGGAGCTGTTTTTT.